Below, 2 T cell receptor beta chains from the same sample are listed, as sequenced in a study of OX40 agonist ivuxolimab in advanced cancers. Profiled with immunoSEQ multiplex PCR; TCRdb holds only in-frame clones, not every one. The sample shows thousands of clones, 90% of them seen only once. The material was CD4+ or CD8+ T cells sorted from blood, obtained in a trial of the OX40 agonist ivuxolimab. The receptors were sampled from an adult with an advanced solid tumor such as melanoma, head and neck, liver or kidney cancer.

This clone has just one count. The rearrangement uses TRBV5-5 and TRBJ2-3; D is possibly TRBD2 (6 bases). Trimming stripped 4 bases from V and 1 base from J, with 13 bases between. The CDR3 consists of 15 residues. CDR1 is SGHKS and CDR2 is YYEKEE in the germline V gene (reference sequence). CDR3 region: CASSEPGLGTDTQYF. The CDR3, as DNA: TGTGCCAGCAGCGAACCGGGACTCGGCACAGATACGCAGTATTTT.

This chain joins TRBV5-4 and TRBJ1-1, with 7 bases matching TRBD1. Germline V lookup: CDR1 SGHNT, CDR2 YYREEE (reference sequence). Trimming at V came to 7 bases and at J to 5 bases, leaving 8 bases not matched to a gene. This CDR3 is 13 amino acids long. The CDR3 nucleotides read TGTGCCAGCGCCCCGACAGGGAGGACTGAAGCTTTCTTT. The encoded protein is CASAPTGRTEAFF.